These T cell receptor beta chains were read from a single sample in a study of T cell responses to AZD1222 COVID-19 vaccine. The data were produced by immunoSEQ multiplex PCR, yet TCRdb's version contains in-frame clones alone and is incomplete. The table shows about 93,000 clones, with around 89% occurring only once. Sample: peripheral blood, taken 28 days after the second AZD1222 dose. All receptors come from an adult who received the AZD1222 COVID-19 vaccine. CDR3s include the opening cysteine and the closing phenylalanine or tryptophan. D genes are given only for firm matches. The size entry is marked missing in some rows and otherwise reads once, few, many or a size class.

NA TRBJ1-6 14 TRBV18 NA CASSPAGFDSPLHF TGTGCCAGCTCACCGGCGGGCTTTGATTCACCCCTCCACTTT
NA TRBJ2-1 14 TRBV9 NA CASSVAGNYNEQFF TGTGCCAGCAGCGTAGCTGGTAACTACAATGAGCAGTTCTTC
NA TRBJ2-7 15 TRBV5-1 NA CASSLLPGSSYEQYF TGCGCCAGCAGCCTCCTGCCGGGGAGCTCCTACGAGCAGTACTTC
once TRBJ1-2 16 TRBV18 NA CASSPALLGNGYGYTF TGTGCCAGCTCACCTGCACTTCTCGGAAACGGTTATGGCTACACCTTC
once TRBJ2-7 11 TRBV29-1 NA CSVGGVYEQYF TGCAGCGTTGGGGGAGTTTACGAGCAGTACTTC
NA TRBJ2-3 12 TRBV28 NA CASKSGVDTQYF TGTGCCAGCAAGTCGGGAGTAGATACGCAGTATTTT
NA TRBJ2-5 15 TRBV4-3 TRBD2 CASSQGSSGGETQYF TGCGCCAGCAGCCAAGGATCCAGCGGGGGGGAGACCCAGTACTTC
NA TRBJ2-5 11 TRBV10-3 NA CATGQGETQYF TGTGCCACAGGACAAGGAGAGACCCAGTACTTC
NA TRBJ2-1 17 TRBV10-3 TRBD2 CAISEIWREGSYNEQFF TGTGCCATCAGTGAGATTTGGCGGGAGGGCTCCTACAATGAGCAGTTCTTC
NA TRBJ2-7 16 TRBV6-5 NA CASSYYRSGGSYEQYF TGTGCCAGCAGTTATTATCGGAGCGGCGGCTCCTACGAGCAGTACTTC
NA TRBJ1-3 14 TRBV4-2 NA CASSQDANGQPIYF TGTGCCAGCAGCCAAGATGCCAATGGACAGCCCATATATTTT
once TRBJ1-2 14 TRBV5-1 TRBD1 CASSPGQEGYGYTF TGCGCCAGCAGCCCCGGACAGGAGGGCTATGGCTACACCTTC
NA TRBJ1-4 16 TRBV13 NA CASSFSLAATNEKLFF TGTGCCAGCAGCTTTTCTTTGGCGGCAACTAATGAAAAACTGTTTTTT
once TRBJ1-6 14 TRBV6-5 NA CASRPDKSNSPLHF TGTGCCAGCAGGCCCGACAAGTCTAATTCACCCCTCCACTTT
NA TRBJ1-1 13 TRBV19 TRBD1 CASSIGTGGLSFF TGTGCCAGTAGTATTGGGACAGGGGGCTTGAGCTTCTTT